Presented here are 21 T cell receptor beta chains from one specimen sequenced in a study of neurological immune-mediated disorders. TCRdb used MiXCR to reprocess the 5' RACE reads, holding one entry per CDR3 protein. In the table there are about 28,000 distinct CDR3 sequences, about 12% of which are singletons. The source material was PBMCs. The receptors originated from a woman in her sixties in good health.

On this clonotype itself: A much larger clone lies one base from this, so it may be a read error. The missing conserved phenylalanine or tryptophan at the end of this CDR3 makes a read error likely. The chain couples TRBV20-1 to TRBJ1-1, with D tentatively TRBD1 (5 bases). There are 13 residues in the CDR3. V lost 2 bases and J lost 1, with 8 bases in between. Germline CDR1 and CDR2: DFQATT and SNEGSKA (reference sequence). DNA for the CDR3: TGCAGTGCTAGACCTCAGGGGAACACTGAAGCTTTCATT. Translated, it gives CSARPQGNTEAFI.

The chain recombines TRBV4-3 with TRBJ2-7; unclear D gene. From germline, CDR1 is LGHNA and CDR2 YSLEER. Trimming shortened V by 1 base and J by 3 bases, and 7 bases separated the two germline ends. The CDR3 is made up of 13 amino acids. The CDR3 region is CASSQVLDYEQYF. CDR3 in DNA: TGCGCCAGCAGCCAAGTACTCGACTACGAGCAGTACTTC.

The sample holds many counts of this clonotype. V gene TRBV12-3 or TRBV12-4 combines with J gene TRBJ1-3; D not certain. The CDR3 covers 17 residues. Trimming took 6 bases from V and 2 from J, leaving 20 bases between them. The CDR3 sequence is CASSPLSPGLAGNTIYF. The CDR3 DNA reads as TGTGCCAGCAGCCCACTCAGCCCGGGGTTAGCTGGAAACACCATATATTTT.

The rearrangement uses TRBV18 and TRBJ1-1; D uncertain. The CDR3 has 14 amino acids. CDR1 KGHSH and CDR2 LQKENI come from the germline V gene. Trimming removed 0 bases from V and 3 bases from J, with 8 bases in between. CDR3 coding DNA: TGTGCCAGCTCACCACCGATGGTAGACACTGAAGCTTTCTTT. Amino acids: CASSPPMVDTEAFF.

This clonotype was detected ten times or more. The CDR3 region is CASSSGAGSYEQYF. The CDR3, as DNA: TGTGCCAGCAGCTCTGGGGCTGGCTCCTACGAGCAGTACTTC. The V gene is TRBV7-2, the J gene TRBJ2-7, with D possibly TRBD1 on 5 matching bases. The germline gives CDR1 SGHTA, CDR2 FQGNSA. CDR3 length: 14 residues. With 4 bases removed from V and 0 bases from J, the gap between germline ends came to 10 bases.

There are many counts of this clonotype. CDR3 in amino acids: CSARGRGMNNEQFF. The CDR3 DNA follows: TGCAGTGCTAGAGGCAGGGGGATGAACAATGAGCAGTTCTTC. The V call is TRBV20-1, the J call TRBJ2-1, with TRBD1 matching 7 bases. The J segment lost 5 bases and the V segment lost 1 base, leaving 5 bases of the junction unmatched. Germline V CDR1 and CDR2: DFQATT, SNEGSKA (reference sequence). The CDR3 spans 14 residues.

Turning to this clonotype: Its ends do not fully match the called genes, so a read error is possible. The chain links TRBV4-1 to TRBJ2-3; TRBD2 is a possible D gene (5 bases). This CDR3 comprises 16 residues. CDR1 is MGHRA and CDR2 is YSYEKL in the germline V gene. The DNA of the CDR3 is TGCGCCAGCAGCCAAGTTCCGGGGTCTAACACATATACGCAGTATTTT. Encoded protein: CASSQVPGSNTYTQYF.

This clonotype was counted many times. This chain joins TRBV20-1 and TRBJ2-1, with TRBD2 as a possible D gene (8 bases). The CDR3 extends over 16 amino acids. V was pared by 2 bases and J by 4 bases, with 18 bases between. Germline V gives CDR1 DFQATT, CDR2 SNEGSKA (reference sequence). This CDR3 is CSARKAGDSTYNEQFF. CDR3 DNA: TGCAGTGCTAGAAAAGCGGGGGACAGCACATACAATGAGCAGTTCTTC.

This clonotype has a count of ten or more. The chain joins TRBV19 to TRBJ1-1; no reliable D call. This CDR3 is built from 13 residues. V lost 3 bases and J 1 base, leaving 6 bases between the germline ends. Germline V gene lookup returns CDR1 LNHDA and CDR2 SQIVND (reference sequence). The CDR3 DNA reads as TGTGCCAGTAGTATTAGATGGAACACTGAAGCTTTCTTT. It encodes CASSIRWNTEAFF. Full variable domain (remainder filled in from reference TRBV19 and TRBJ1-1): DGGITQSPKYLFRKEGQNVTLSCEQNLNHDAMYWYRQDPGQGLRLIYYSQIVNDFQKGDIAEGYSVSREKKESFPLTVTSAQKNPTAFYLCASSIRWNTEAFFGQGTRLTVV.

This clonotype was found many times. V gene TRBV27 combines with J gene TRBJ1-2; unclear D gene. Germline V lookup: CDR1 MNHEY, CDR2 SMNVEV (reference sequence). The CDR3 loop spans 15 amino acids. The ends were cut back, 5 bases at V and 2 bases at J, with 15 bases in the middle. The CDR3 DNA is TGTGCCAGCAGTCAAACCAGCTTTCTCAACTATGGCTACACCTTC. It yields the protein CASSQTSFLNYGYTF.

Notes on this clonotype: One end of the junction does not line up with germline, which may come from a read error. This chain connects TRBV11-2 to TRBJ2-7; D may match TRBD1 or TRBD2 (5 bases each). CDR1 SGHAT and CDR2 FQNNGV come from the germline V gene. The CDR3 loop spans 15 amino acids. CDR3 sequence (DNA): TGTGCCTGCAGCTCAATTACCGGGGCCTCCTACGAGCAGTACTTC. Its protein product is CACSSITGASYEQYF.

This clonotype has a count of ten or more. This chain links TRBV4-3 with TRBJ1-5, with D possibly matching TRBD1 (5 bases). CDR3 size: 15 residues. Per the germline V gene, CDR1 is LGHNA and CDR2 is YSLEER. V shed 0 bases and J shed 7 bases, with 13 bases lying between them. The CDR3: CASSQDWGEGQPQHF. The DNA for the CDR3 is TGCGCCAGCAGCCAAGATTGGGGGGAAGGACAGCCCCAGCATTTT.

At least ten counts were recorded for this clonotype. The J gene is TRBJ2-7, the V gene TRBV5-1; tentatively, D is TRBD2 (5 bases). The length of the CDR3 is 14 residues. Germline CDR1 SGHRS, CDR2 YFSETQ. Trimming cost V 0 bases and J 3 bases, with 10 bases left between them. CDR3 residues: CASSLGQRSYEQYF. The DNA of the CDR3 is TGCGCCAGCAGCTTGGGGCAGCGGAGCTACGAGCAGTACTTC.

The table lists this clonotype with many counts. The chain is built from TRBV20-1 and TRBJ2-7; TRBD1 is a possible D gene (5 bases). Germline CDR1 DFQATT, CDR2 SNEGSKA (reference sequence). V lost 6 bases and J 3 bases, leaving 15 bases between the germline ends. CDR3 size: 13 residues. In DNA, the CDR3 is TGCAGTGCGCCCAGGGCAACCAACTACGAGCAGTACTTC. Amino acids: CSAPRATNYEQYF.

This clonotype was found once. With a much larger clone just one base away, this may be a read error. This chain connects TRBV7-2 to TRBJ2-1; 7 bases map to TRBD2. There are 14 residues in the CDR3. Germline lookup yields CDR1 SGHTA and CDR2 FQGNSA. The CDR3 sequence: CASNLLAPYNEQFF. CDR3 in DNA: TGTGCCAGCAACTTACTAGCGCCCTACAATGAGCAGTTCTTC.

This clonotype was observed at least ten times. The J gene is TRBJ2-3, the V gene TRBV4-2, with D unclear. V was shortened by 0 bases and J by 2 bases, with 9 bases between the two germline ends. Germline lookup yields CDR1 LGHNA and CDR2 YNFKEQ. The CDR3 is 15 amino acids. The DNA of the CDR3 is TGTGCCAGCAGCCAAGACGGGTTCTTCACAGATACGCAGTATTTT. Translated, it gives CASSQDGFFTDTQYF.

This clonotype was counted ten times or more. CDR3 coding DNA: TGCAGTGCGGAGGGACAGGGAAGGTACGAGCAGTACTTC. It translates to CSAEGQGRYEQYF. The chain has TRBV20-1 and TRBJ2-7; 9 bases are shared with TRBD1. With 6 bases clipped from V and 4 bases from J, the junction kept 7 bases outside the gene matches. Germline V gene sequence: CDR1 DFQATT, CDR2 SNEGSKA (reference sequence). The length of the CDR3 is 13 residues.

This clonotype was seen many times. This rearrangement joins TRBV9 to TRBJ2-1; D is unclear. The V gene's germline CDR1 is SGDLS and CDR2 YYNGEE. This CDR3 spans 11 amino acids. Trimming left V 4 bases short and J 5 bases short, with 4 bases between. CDR3 DNA: TGTGCCAGCAGCATTCACAATGAGCAGTTCTTC. It specifies CASSIHNEQFF. Using reference TRBV9 and TRBJ2-1 for the parts outside the CDR3, the full variable domain is DSGVTQTPKHLITATGQRVTLRCSPRSGDLSVYWYQQSLDQGLQFLIQYYNGEERAKGNILERFSAQQFPDLHSELNLSSLELGDSALYFCASSIHNEQFFGPGTRLTVL.

This clonotype occurred many times. The V gene is TRBV20-1, the J gene TRBJ2-5; unclear D gene. Germline CDR1 is DFQATT and CDR2 is SNEGSKA (reference sequence). The V end lost 3 bases, the J end lost 3 bases, and 11 bases lay between the germline ends. The CDR3 totals 13 residues. CDR3 sequence: CSASTTNKETQYF. CDR3 coding DNA: TGCAGTGCTAGTACGACAAATAAAGAGACCCAGTACTTC.

A few counts support this clonotype. This chain joins TRBV7-9 and TRBJ2-2; a possible D gene is TRBD2 (5 bases). CDR1 SEHNR and CDR2 FQNEAQ come from the germline V gene (reference sequence). V lost 1 base, J lost 1 base, and 7 bases lay in between. The CDR3 extends over 15 amino acids. CDR3 nucleotide sequence: TGTGCCAGCAGCTTAGACGGGGAGAACACCGGGGAGCTGTTTTTT. Amino acid sequence: CASSLDGENTGELFF.

This clonotype is medium-sized by share. The V and J genes are TRBV7-2 and TRBJ1-2, with D hard to call. The CDR3 length is 13 residues. V dropped 0 bases and J dropped 5 bases, with 7 bases sitting between them. Germline V gives CDR1 SGHTA, CDR2 FQGNSA. The CDR3 loop reads CASSLAGSYGYTF. The CDR3 region has the DNA TGTGCCAGCAGCTTAGCGGGGAGTTATGGCTACACCTTC.